The clone carrying this T cell receptor beta chain showed up just a few times. The second PCR ran roughly 6 to 11 cycles with a sample-barcoded 5' primer and J-beta primers. TCRdb reprocessed the 5' RACE reads via MiXCR and lists one record per CDR3 protein. The table includes roughly 1.5 million distinct CDR3 sequences, approximately 43% detected once. The CDR3 is 13 residues long. V shed 6 bases and J 8 bases; nucleotides not matched to a gene: 5. The source of the sample is a study of blood T cells in healthy people across ages. There were healthy Caucasian individuals from Russia, aged roughly 6 to 95, serving as donors.

This rearrangement joins TRBV12-3 or TRBV12-4 to TRBJ1-4, with 8 nucleotides matching TRBD1. Sequenced input: blood. The receptor was isolated from a young woman in good health. CDR3 DNA sequence: TGTGCCAGCAGGGGGACAGGTTCCGAAAAACTGTTTTTT. This gives the protein CASRGTGSEKLFF.